This T cell receptor (beta chain) was sequenced during a study of shared clonotypes between healthy human individuals. V shed 9 bases and J 6 bases; nucleotides not matched to a gene: 12. Germline CDR1 and CDR2: MNHEY and SMNVEV (reference sequence). The CDR3 has 14 amino acids. Terminally differentiated effector memory CD45RA+ cells were excluded by CCR7 positive selection of CD45RO-negative cells. Investigators spread the genomic DNA of each subset evenly over several immunoSEQ plates. Here immunoSEQ multiplex PCR was the method, and the copy in TCRdb shows in-frame clones only, minus some. The sample includes 2 million or so clones, about 95% of them seen just once.

The sample consisted of naive CD8+ T cells sorted from blood. The clonotype was recovered from a young man in good health. The V gene is TRBV27, the J gene TRBJ1-2; 8 nucleotides line up with TRBD1. The chain's CDR3 is CASWTTGGHDGYTF. CDR3 coding DNA: TGTGCCAGTTGGACCACAGGGGGTCACGATGGCTACACCTTC.